This paragraph reports one T cell receptor beta chain. Its antigen is not known. This CDR3 is 14 amino acids long. Germline assignment: CDR1 SGHDT and CDR2 YYEEEE. This sample stems from a study of T cells expressing NK-cell markers. About the research overall: It was sorted CD3+CD56+NKG2C+, CD3+CD56+NKG2C- and CD3+CD56-NKG2C+ T cells that supplied the TCR beta repertoires. One of the eight sequenced donors was seronegative, whereas the other seven were HCMV-seropositive. Broader study findings: About 6 donors had dominant NKG2C+ clonotypes that comprised roughly 1.0-8% of their CD8+ T cells. Whether expanded NKG2C-expressing T cell clones recognize HCMV is unknown.

TCRdb derives one entry per CDR3 protein from the 5' RACE reads, leaving out DNA. This sample's clone table lists about half a million distinct CDR3 sequences. The chain links TRBV5-6 to TRBJ2-5. The sample consisted of blood T cells: a sorted CD56 or NKG2C T cell subset, CD4+ or CD8+ T cells, or bulk PBMC T cells (not recorded which). This sequence originates from a woman aged 45-60 years in good health. The chain's CDR3 is CASSLEGYQETQYF.